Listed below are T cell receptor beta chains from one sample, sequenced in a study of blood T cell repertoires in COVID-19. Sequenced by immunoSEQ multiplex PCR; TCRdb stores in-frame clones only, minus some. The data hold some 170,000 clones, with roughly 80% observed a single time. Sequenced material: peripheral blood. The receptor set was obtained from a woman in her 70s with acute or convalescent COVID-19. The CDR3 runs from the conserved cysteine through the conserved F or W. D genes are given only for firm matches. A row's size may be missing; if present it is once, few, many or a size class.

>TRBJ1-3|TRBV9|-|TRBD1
CASSAPRQGNLSGNTIYF
TGTGCCAGCAGCGCCCCCCGACAGGGAAATCTATCTGGAAACACCATATATTTT
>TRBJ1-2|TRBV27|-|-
CASSLTTGSVYTF
TGTGCCAGCAGTCTGACCACAGGGAGTGTCTACACCTTC
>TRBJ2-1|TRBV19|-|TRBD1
CASSIRQGYNEQFF
TGTGCCAGTAGTATCAGACAGGGTTACAATGAGCAGTTCTTC
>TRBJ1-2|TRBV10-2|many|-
CASSETGQPTF
TGCGCCAGCAGTGAGACAGGGCAGCCCACCTTC
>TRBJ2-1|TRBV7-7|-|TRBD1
CASSSRQGLNNEQFF
TGTGCCAGCAGTTCTCGACAGGGGTTAAACAATGAGCAGTTCTTC
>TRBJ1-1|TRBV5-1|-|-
CASRPILNTEAFF
TGCGCCAGCAGGCCTATATTGAACACTGAAGCTTTCTTT
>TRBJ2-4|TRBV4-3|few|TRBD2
CASSQTIGGLNIQYF
TGCGCCAGCAGCCAGACGATCGGGGGGTTAAACATTCAGTACTTC
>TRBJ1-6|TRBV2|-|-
CASSESENSPLHF
TGTGCCAGCAGTGAATCAGAAAATTCACCCCTCCACTTT
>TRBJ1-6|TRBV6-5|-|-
CASRVDRVRNSPLHF
TGTGCCAGCAGGGTAGACAGAGTACGTAATTCACCCCTCCACTTT
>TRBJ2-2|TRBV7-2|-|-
CASSLDYTGELFF
TGTGCCAGCAGCTTAGACTACACCGGGGAGCTGTTTTTT
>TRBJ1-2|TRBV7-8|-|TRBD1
CASSLEWLGTGGGYTF
TGTGCCAGCAGCTTAGAGTGGTTGGGGACAGGGGGCGGCTACACCTTC
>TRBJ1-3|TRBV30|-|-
CAWTPADRTGNTIYF
TGTGCCTGGACCCCAGCAGACAGGACTGGAAACACCATATATTTT
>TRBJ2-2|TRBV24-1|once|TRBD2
CATSGAAGGKPSTGELFF
TGTGCCACCAGTGGCGCCGCGGGGGGGAAACCGAGCACCGGGGAGCTGTTTTTT
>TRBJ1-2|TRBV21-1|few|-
CASVTRQGVNYGYTF
TGTGCCAGCGTCACGAGACAGGGAGTCAACTATGGCTACACCTTC
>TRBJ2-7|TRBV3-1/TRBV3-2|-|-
CAARERDSLYEQYF
TGTGCCGCGAGGGAGAGGGACTCCCTCTACGAGCAGTACTTC
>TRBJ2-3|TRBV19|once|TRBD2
CASSILAGGYTDTQYF
TGTGCCAGTAGTATTTTAGCGGGGGGTTATACAGATACGCAGTATTTT
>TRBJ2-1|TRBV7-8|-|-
CASSPFRAGNYNEQFF
TGTGCCAGCAGCCCTTTCAGGGCAGGGAACTACAATGAGCAGTTCTTC
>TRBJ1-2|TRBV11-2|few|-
CASSQDRTVNYGYTF
TGTGCCAGCAGCCAGGACAGAACAGTAAACTATGGCTACACCTTC
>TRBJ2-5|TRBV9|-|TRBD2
CASSPRWDSRAILAGGGETQYF
TGTGCCAGCAGCCCTCGTTGGGACAGCCGGGCGATACTAGCGGGAGGTGGGGAGACCCAGTACTTC
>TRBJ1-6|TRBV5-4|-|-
CASSSRQLSSYNSPLHF
TGTGCCAGCAGCAGCAGACAGTTGAGCTCCTATAATTCACCCCTCCACTTT
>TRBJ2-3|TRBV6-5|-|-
CASSQLARGDTQYF
TGTGCCAGCAGCCAACTAGCCAGAGGAGATACGCAGTATTTT
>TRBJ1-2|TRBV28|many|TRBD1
CASSLGQTTYGYTF
TGTGCCAGCAGTTTGGGACAGACCACCTATGGCTACACCTTC
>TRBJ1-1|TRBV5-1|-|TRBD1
CASSPGQGGEAFF
TGCGCCAGCAGCCCCGGACAGGGAGGTGAAGCTTTCTTT
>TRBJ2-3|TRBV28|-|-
CASSFIGSTDTQYF
TGTGCCAGCAGTTTTATTGGCAGCACAGATACGCAGTATTTT
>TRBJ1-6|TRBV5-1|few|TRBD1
CASSFRTGVGSPLHF
TGCGCCAGCAGCTTCCGGACAGGGGTAGGTTCACCCCTCCACTTT
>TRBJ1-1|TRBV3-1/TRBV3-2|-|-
CASSQVRGSAEAFF
TGTGCCAGCAGCCAAGTACGGGGTTCCGCTGAAGCTTTCTTT
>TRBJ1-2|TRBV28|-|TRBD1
CAIQGSQVNYGYTF
TGTGCCATACAGGGGAGCCAAGTTAACTATGGCTACACCTTC